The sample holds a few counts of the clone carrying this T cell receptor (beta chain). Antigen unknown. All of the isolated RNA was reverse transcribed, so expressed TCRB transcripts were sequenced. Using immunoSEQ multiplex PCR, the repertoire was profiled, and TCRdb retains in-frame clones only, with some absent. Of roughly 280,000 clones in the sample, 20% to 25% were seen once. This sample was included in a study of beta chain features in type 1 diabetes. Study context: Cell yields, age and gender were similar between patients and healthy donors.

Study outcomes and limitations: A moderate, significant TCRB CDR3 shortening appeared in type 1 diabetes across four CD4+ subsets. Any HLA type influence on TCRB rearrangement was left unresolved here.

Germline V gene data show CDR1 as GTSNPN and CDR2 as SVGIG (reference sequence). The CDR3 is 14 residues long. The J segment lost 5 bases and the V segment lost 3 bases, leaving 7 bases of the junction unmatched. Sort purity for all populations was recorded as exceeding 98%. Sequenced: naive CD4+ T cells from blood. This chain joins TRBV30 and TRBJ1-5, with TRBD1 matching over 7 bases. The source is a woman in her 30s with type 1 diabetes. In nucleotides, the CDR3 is TGTGCCTGGAGCCCGGGACAGACCTATCAGCCCCAGCATTTT. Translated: CAWSPGQTYQPQHF.